One sample yielded the 18 T cell receptor beta chains listed below, sequenced in a study of T-cell reconstitution after alpha-beta-depleted transplantation in children listed by TCRdb under 2016. Preparation of the library involved PCR. The sequencing machine was an Illumina HiSeq 2500. TCR libraries were prepared with molecular barcoding, using unique molecular identifiers to normalize TCRbeta repertoire quantification. Using fastp trimming at Q25 and MiXCR clonotype assembly, TCRdb reanalyzed the public sequencing data and kept in-frame beta chains. Every distinct CDR3 protein forms one entry, paired with its most common genes and DNA. This sample is represented by over 85,000 distinct CDR3 sequences; 9% to 12% of them were singletons. 8% of the sample comes from the top ten. The source was PBMCs from the stem cell graft donor, collected from the stem cell graft. Source of these receptors: a human donor who donated a stem cell graft to a child with acute lymphoblastic leukemia.

Many counts were recorded for this clonotype. V and J are TRBV5-1 and TRBJ1-1; no definite D call. The germline gives CDR1 SGHRS, CDR2 YFSETQ. This CDR3 region has 11 residues. The germline V and J ends were trimmed by 5 bases and 3 bases, with 5 bases remaining between them. The CDR3: CASRLDTEAFF. CDR3 nucleotides: TGCGCCAGCAGGCTGGACACTGAAGCTTTCTTT.

This clonotype was observed many times. V gene TRBV15 combines with J gene TRBJ2-4, with 7 positions matching TRBD1. V dropped 2 bases and J dropped 2; count of bases not matched to a gene: 6. Germline V gene data show CDR1 as LNHNV and CDR2 as YYDKDF (reference sequence). The CDR3 is made up of 16 amino acids. The CDR3 sequence is CATSRLYRGPKNIQYF. DNA for the CDR3: TGTGCCACCAGCAGACTTTACAGGGGACCCAAAAACATTCAGTACTTC.

The chain recombines TRBV3-1 with TRBJ2-6; no definite D call. Germline CDR1 and CDR2: LGHDT and YNNKEL (reference sequence). The CDR3 spans 17 residues. Trimming removed 7 bases from V and 0 bases from J, with 16 bases in between. The CDR3 nucleotides are TGTGCCAGCACCACCCGGGCCTTCAGCTCTGGGGCCAACGTCCTGACTTTC. Residues: CASTTRAFSSGANVLTF.

In its sample, this clonotype was seen many times. This sequence joins TRBV7-9 and TRBJ2-3; tentative D call: TRBD1 (6 bases). The CDR3 runs 12 residues. V was shortened by 5 bases and J by 4 bases, with 7 bases between the two germline ends. Germline assignment: CDR1 SEHNR and CDR2 FQNEAQ (reference sequence). The CDR3 protein is CASSEGADTQYF. In nucleotides, the CDR3 is TGTGCCAGCAGCGAGGGGGCAGATACGCAGTATTTT.

This clonotype showed up many times. The CDR3 sequence: CAAGSYEQYF. The CDR3 nucleotides are TGTGCCGCGGGAAGCTACGAGCAGTACTTC. The rearrangement joins TRBV27 to TRBJ2-7; the D gene is possibly TRBD2 (6 bases). The germline V and J ends were trimmed by 11 bases and 3 bases, with 8 bases remaining between them. This CDR3 spans 10 amino acids. The germline V gene has CDR1 MNHEY and CDR2 SMNVEV (reference sequence).

This clonotype was observed many times. This chain uses TRBV11-1 with TRBJ2-1; 7 bases match TRBD2. This CDR3 spans 14 amino acids. In germline, CDR1 is SGHAT, CDR2 FQDESV (reference sequence). The junction had 8 bases not matched to a gene; V was cut back by 4 bases and J by 8 bases. The CDR3 coding sequence is TGTGCCAGCAGCTCTAGCGGTCGGGGAGATGAGCAGTTCTTC. Translation gives CASSSSGRGDEQFF.

To note about this clonotype: Being one base from a much bigger clone, this may be a read error. The chain uses TRBV16 and TRBJ2-7; D gene ambiguous. The CDR3 sequence is 15 residues long. Per the germline V gene, CDR1 is KGHSY and CDR2 is FQNENV. Here the CDR3 DNA reads TGTGCCGGCAGCCAATCTGGGGTGAGCTCCTACGAGCAGTACTTC. It is translated as CAGSQSGVSSYEQYF.

This clonotype was seen many times. The chain is built from TRBV7-2 and TRBJ2-3; 8 positions agree with TRBD2. Germline loops: CDR1 SGHTA, CDR2 FQGNSA. V shed 3 bases, J shed 1 base, and the junction held 3 bases outside the gene matches. The CDR3 totals 15 residues. The CDR3 DNA follows: TGTGCCAGCAGCTTGCGGGGGGCGGGCACAGATACGCAGTATTTT. Its protein product is CASSLRGAGTDTQYF.

The sample holds many counts of this clonotype. The chain has TRBV12-3 or TRBV12-4 and TRBJ2-1, with a tentative D call TRBD2 (6 bases). This CDR3 is 15 amino acids long. V lost 5 bases and J 4 bases, leaving 15 bases between the germline ends. In DNA, the CDR3 is TGTGCCAGCAGTACCCGCGGGAACCTTTACAATGAGCAGTTCTTC. This encodes CASSTRGNLYNEQFF.

This clonotype was seen repeatedly, ten times or more. This chain links TRBV20-1 with TRBJ2-5, with TRBD2 matching over 10 bases. Losses at the gene ends were 0 bases for V and 5 bases for J; bases not matched to a gene: 21. There are 20 residues in the CDR3. Germline CDR1 DFQATT, CDR2 SNEGSKA (reference sequence). CDR3 residues: CSARDPRAPAGGPSRETQYF. The CDR3, as DNA: TGCAGTGCTAGAGATCCCAGGGCACCAGCGGGGGGGCCATCGCGTGAGACCCAGTACTTC.

This clonotype was counted many times. The chain couples TRBV5-1 to TRBJ2-1; TRBD2 matches 11 bases. The CDR3 has 15 amino acids. V lost 4 bases to trimming and J lost 9 bases; unmatched junction nucleotides: 9. Germline V gives CDR1 SGHRS, CDR2 YFSETQ. For the CDR3, the DNA is TGCGCCAGCAGCCCAACTAGCGGGAGAGGGGGTGAGCAGTTCTTC. Protein sequence: CASSPTSGRGGEQFF.

This clonotype showed up many times. The chain uses TRBV4-3 and TRBJ1-2; TRBD1 aligns across 7 bases. In germline, CDR1 is LGHNA, CDR2 YSLEER. V gave up 0 bases and J gave up 3 bases; unmatched junction bases: 7. The CDR3 loop spans 16 amino acids. The CDR3 DNA sequence: TGCGCCAGCAGCCAAGAGGGGACAGTTGGATACTATGGCTACACCTTC. The encoded protein is CASSQEGTVGYYGYTF.

The table lists this clonotype with many counts. The chain carries TRBV5-1 and TRBJ2-7, with TRBD2 identical over 12 bases. The V gene end was trimmed by 1 base and the J gene end by 2 bases; junction bases not matched to a gene: 7. The CDR3 totals 17 residues. Germline lookup yields CDR1 SGHRS and CDR2 YFSETQ. The CDR3 reads CASSLSSSGGAAYEQYF. CDR3 bases: TGCGCCAGCAGCTTGTCCTCTAGCGGGGGGGCGGCCTACGAGCAGTACTTC.

This clonotype was detected many times. This chain links TRBV10-3 with TRBJ2-3; a weak D match, TRBD2 (6 bases). The V and J ends lost 4 bases and 0 bases respectively, with 17 bases between them. The CDR3 covers 17 residues. Germline-derived CDR1 and CDR2 are ENHRY and SYGVKD. CDR3 in DNA: TGTGCCATCAGTGTGTCGTTGGCGGGGATTAGCACAGATACGCAGTATTTT. This translates into CAISVSLAGISTDTQYF.

Of note for this clonotype: With a much larger clone just one base away, this may be a read error. V and J are TRBV12-3 or TRBV12-4 and TRBJ2-5; D gene unclear. This CDR3 region has 11 residues. The CDR3 loop reads CASSQKDTQYF. Written as DNA, the CDR3 is TGTGCCAGCAGCCAAAAAGACACCCAGTACTTC.

This clonotype was counted at least ten times. This chain uses TRBV7-2 with TRBJ2-1, with 9 nucleotides matching TRBD2. V gave up 2 bases and J gave up 7 bases; unmatched junction bases: 9. CDR1 and CDR2 (germline): SGHTA, FQGNSA. The CDR3 is 16 residues long. CDR3 region: CASSLYRLAEANEQFF. Written as DNA, the CDR3 is TGTGCCAGCAGCTTATATCGACTAGCGGAGGCGAATGAGCAGTTCTTC.

This clonotype was counted at least ten times. The chain recombines TRBV5-1 with TRBJ2-6; no firm D call. Germline V gene sequence: CDR1 SGHRS, CDR2 YFSETQ. This CDR3 spans 17 amino acids. V lost 4 bases to trimming and J lost 4 bases, with 18 bases between them. The CDR3 loop is CASSPGRPLQGANVLTF. The CDR3 DNA reads as TGCGCCAGCAGCCCCGGCAGGCCGCTCCAGGGGGCCAACGTCCTGACTTTC.

A remark on this clonotype: The germline gene is not matched at one end of the junction; a read error may be the cause. This chain links TRBV2 with TRBJ2-7, with D perhaps matching TRBD1 (5 bases). The CDR3 loop spans 13 amino acids. In germline, CDR1 is SNHLY, CDR2 FYNNEI. CDR3 sequence (DNA): TGTGCCATCAGTTTTGGTAGGGGCTACGAGCAGTACTTC. Protein sequence: CAISFGRGYEQYF.